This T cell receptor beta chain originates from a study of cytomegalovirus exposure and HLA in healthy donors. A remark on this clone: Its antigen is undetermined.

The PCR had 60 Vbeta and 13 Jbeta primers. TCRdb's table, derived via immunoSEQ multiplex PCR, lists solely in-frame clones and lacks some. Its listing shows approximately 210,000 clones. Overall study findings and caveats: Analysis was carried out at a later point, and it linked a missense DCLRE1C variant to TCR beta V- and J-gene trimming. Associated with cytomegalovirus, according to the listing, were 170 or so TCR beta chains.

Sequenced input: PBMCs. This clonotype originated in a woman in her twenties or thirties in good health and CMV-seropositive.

CDR3 residues: CASRFSGGAVGEQFF. In nucleotides, the CDR3 is TGTGCCAGCAGATTTAGCGGGGGGGCCGTAGGTGAGCAGTTCTTC. The chain combines TRBV7-6 with TRBJ2-1; 11 nucleotides line up with TRBD2. Per the germline V gene, CDR1 is SGHVS and CDR2 is FNYEAQ. Unmatched junction bases numbered 10, after V lost 6 bases and J lost 9 bases. This CDR3 comprises 15 residues. The complete variable domain, with remaining parts taken from reference TRBV7-6 and TRBJ2-1, reads GAGVSQSPRYKVTKRGQDVALRCDPISGHVSLYWYRQALGQGPEFLTYFNYEAQQDKSGLPNDRFSAERPEGSISTLTIQRTEQRDSAMYRCASRFSGGAVGEQFFGPGTRLTVL.